In this sample, the clone carrying this T cell receptor (beta chain) turned up a few times. These data are taken from a study of T-cell reconstitution after alpha-beta-depleted transplantation in children. This CDR3 has 15 amino acids. Looked up from germline, CDR1 is SGHRS and CDR2 is YFSETQ. V was shortened by 3 bases and J by 3 bases, with 13 bases between the two germline ends. Library preparation (for TCRbeta) was performed with unique molecular identifiers. One entry per CDR3 protein results from TCRdb running MiXCR on the PCR reads. Among 700,000 to 950,000 distinct CDR3 sequences listed, approximately 15% were seen once.

The J gene is TRBJ2-1, the V gene TRBV5-1; D unclear. The sample here was PBMCs, mostly from graft donor cells, taken 360 days after TCRalphabeta/CD19-depleted stem cell transplant. The clonotype originates from a male patient between 5 and 17 years old who had a stem cell transplant for acute lymphoblastic leukemia, so the T cells may come from the graft donor. The CDR3 DNA reads as TGCGCCAGCAGCTGGAGCCGGCGGTACTACAATGAGCAGTTCTTC. Its protein is CASSWSRRYYNEQFF. The full variable domain, completed using reference TRBV5-1 and TRBJ2-1, is KAGVTQTPRYLIKTRGQQVTLSCSPISGHRSVSWYQQTPGQGLQFLFEYFSETQRNKGNFPGRFSGRQFSNSRSEMNVSTLELGDSALYLCASSWSRRYYNEQFFGPGTRLTVL.